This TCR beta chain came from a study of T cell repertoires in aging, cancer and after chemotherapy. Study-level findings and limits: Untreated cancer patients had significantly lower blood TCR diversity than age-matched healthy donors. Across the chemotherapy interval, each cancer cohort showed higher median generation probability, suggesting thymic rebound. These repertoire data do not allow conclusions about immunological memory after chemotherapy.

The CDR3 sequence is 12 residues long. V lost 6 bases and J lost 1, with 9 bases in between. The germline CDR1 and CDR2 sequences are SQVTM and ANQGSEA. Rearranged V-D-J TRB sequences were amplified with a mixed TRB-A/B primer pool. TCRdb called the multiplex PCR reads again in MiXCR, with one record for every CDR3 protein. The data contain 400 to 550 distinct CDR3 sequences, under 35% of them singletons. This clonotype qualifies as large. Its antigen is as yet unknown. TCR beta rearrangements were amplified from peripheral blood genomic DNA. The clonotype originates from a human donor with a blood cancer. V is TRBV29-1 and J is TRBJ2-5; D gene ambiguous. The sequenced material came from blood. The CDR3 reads CSVSSFQETQYF. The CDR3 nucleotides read TGCAGCGTCAGTAGTTTCCAAGAGACCCAGTACTTC.